A single sample gave rise to the 15 T cell receptor beta chains below, sequenced in a study of cytomegalovirus exposure and HLA in healthy donors (dated by TCRdb to 2017 to 2019). Receptor libraries were prepared by the immunoSEQ multiplex PCR assay. For the multiplex PCR, a mixture combining 60 forward primers for TCR Vbeta segments and 13 reverse primers for TCR Jbeta segments was used. What TCRdb holds here is the immuneACCESS table cut down to in-frame rearrangements. Part of the clones is not present; checked against another copy, under half of the missing clones reflect an unresolved V gene, and the others are unexplained. This sample holds about 160,000 clones; roughly 77% were observed only once. The ten largest make up approximately 2% of the sample. The sample taken for sequencing was PBMCs. The receptors stem from a young woman in good health and CMV-seronegative.

This clone appeared a single time. The V call is TRBV6-1, the J call TRBJ2-2; a weak D match, TRBD2 (5 bases). The CDR3 length is 13 residues. Looked up from germline, CDR1 is MNHNS and CDR2 is SASEGT. Trimming removed 7 bases from V and 7 bases from J, with 13 bases in between. The CDR3 loop is CASTSRSDGELFF. In nucleotides, the CDR3 is TGTGCCAGCACTAGCCGGTCAGACGGGGAGCTGTTTTTT.

The chain has TRBV7-8 and TRBJ1-2; 7 nucleotides align to TRBD1. The CDR3 has 14 residues. CDR1 SGHVS and CDR2 FQNEAQ come from the germline V gene. V lost 8 bases to trimming and J lost 0 bases; unmatched junction nucleotides: 6. The CDR3 DNA sequence: TGTGCCAGCGGAGGGACAGCCACTAACTATGGCTACACCTTC. Encoded protein: CASGGTATNYGYTF.

V usage is TRBV7-9 and J usage is TRBJ2-7; D perhaps matches TRBD2 (5 bases). V was cut by 5 bases and J by 1 base, with 15 bases left in between. Germline lookup yields CDR1 SEHNR and CDR2 FQNEAQ (reference sequence). CDR3 length: 15 amino acids. This chain's CDR3 is CASSPGIALSYEQYF. CDR3 bases: TGTGCCAGCAGCCCCGGTATAGCGCTTTCCTACGAGCAGTACTTC. Full variable domain (remainder filled in from reference TRBV7-9 and TRBJ2-7): DTGVSQNPRHKITKRGQNVTFRCDPISEHNRLYWYRQTLGQGPEFLTYFQNEAQLEKSRLLSDRFSAERPKGSFSTLEIQRTEQGDSAMYLCASSPGIALSYEQYFGPGTRLTVT.

V usage is TRBV4-1 and J usage is TRBJ2-2, with D possibly TRBD1 on 6 matching bases. The length of the CDR3 is 15 residues. Trimming took 4 bases from V and 5 from J, leaving 14 bases between them. Germline V gene sequence: CDR1 MGHRA, CDR2 YSYEKL. CDR3 protein: CASSLNLGQTGELFF. In DNA form, the CDR3 reads TGCGCCAGCAGCCTGAACCTTGGACAGACCGGGGAGCTGTTTTTT.

Only a few counts were recorded for this clone. The chain carries TRBV29-1 and TRBJ2-1, with 7 positions matching TRBD1. CDR1 is SQVTM, CDR2 ANQGSEA, per germline. V shed 3 bases, J shed 6 bases, and the junction held 5 bases outside the gene matches. CDR3 length: 13 residues. The CDR3 reads CSVDNRGSNEQFF. The CDR3 DNA sequence: TGCAGCGTTGACAACAGGGGTTCCAATGAGCAGTTCTTC.

This clone was picked up a small number of times. This chain joins TRBV7-9 and TRBJ2-5, with a tentative D call TRBD2 (6 bases). V was trimmed by 3 bases and J by 3 bases, leaving 8 bases between them. The CDR3 spans 13 residues. Germline V gene lookup returns CDR1 SEHNR and CDR2 FQNEAQ (reference sequence). This CDR3 reads CASSFTSKETQYF. The CDR3, as DNA: TGTGCCAGCAGCTTCACTAGCAAAGAGACCCAGTACTTC.

V usage is TRBV11-1 and J usage is TRBJ2-7; 9 bases agree with TRBD2. CDR3 length equals 15 residues. CDR1 is SGHAT and CDR2 is FQDESV in the germline V gene (reference sequence). V was clipped by 4 bases and J by 0 bases; unmatched bases: 4. The CDR3 nucleotides are TGTGCCAGCAGCTATAGCGGGGGACGCTCCTACGAGCAGTACTTC. The encoded protein is CASSYSGGRSYEQYF.

This chain uses TRBV7-9 with TRBJ2-2; TRBD1 matches at 11 bases. The junction had 9 bases not matched to a gene; V was cut back by 4 bases and J by 5 bases. The CDR3 loop spans 17 amino acids. The germline V gene encodes CDR1 SEHNR and CDR2 FQNEAQ (reference sequence). CDR3 bases: TGTGCCAGCAGCTCCCGGGACAGGGGGTTTCTGACCGGGGAGCTGTTTTTT. It encodes CASSSRDRGFLTGELFF.

The V call is TRBV29-1, the J call TRBJ1-2, with 7 bases that match TRBD1. The CDR3 is 16 residues long. Germline CDR1 SQVTM, CDR2 ANQGSEA. The V segment lost 1 base and the J segment 5 bases; nucleotides outside the gene matches: 13. The CDR3 bases are TGCAGCGTTGAAGCCCAGGGGGACCTCGAACCGTATGGCTACACCTTC. Translated: CSVEAQGDLEPYGYTF.

With respect to this clone: Other nucleotide sequences from this sample produce the same CDR3. The chain has TRBV4-2 and TRBJ1-1; the D is unclear. Deletions cut 4 bases from V and 5 bases from J, with 11 bases between. The CDR3 consists of 13 residues. From germline, CDR1 is LGHNA and CDR2 YNFKEQ. The CDR3 nucleotides are TGTGCCAGCAGCCGTGGAGGAGGGACTGAAGCTTTCTTT. It yields the protein CASSRGGGTEAFF.

The rearrangement uses TRBV27 and TRBJ2-1; D is perhaps TRBD1 (9 bases). Germline values: CDR1 MNHEY, CDR2 SMNVEV (reference sequence). CDR3 size: 18 residues. Trimming left V 3 bases short and J 6 bases short, with 24 bases between. The CDR3 DNA follows: TGTGCCAGCAGTTTCGATACAGGGGGCGAGCGGGGGATCAATGAGCAGTTCTTC. It encodes CASSFDTGGERGINEQFF.

The V call is TRBV15, the J call TRBJ2-3; D perhaps matches TRBD2 (7 bases). This CDR3 has 16 amino acids. The germline V gene has CDR1 LNHNV and CDR2 YYDKDF (reference sequence). V lost 0 bases to trimming and J lost 3 bases, with 13 bases between them. The CDR3 loop reads CATSRDRGASTDTQYF. The CDR3 region has the DNA TGTGCCACCAGCAGAGATCGGGGGGCGTCGACAGATACGCAGTATTTT.

Regarding this clone: Mismatch with germline at one junction end may stem from a read error. The rearrangement joins TRBV28 to TRBJ2-5, with TRBD2 matching 13 bases. The CDR3 contains 15 residues. Germline CDR1 reads MDHEN; CDR2 reads SYDVKM. The CDR3 reads CASSSRGLAGPLNDF. CDR3 nucleotides: TGTGCCAGCAGTTCCAGGGGACTAGCGGGACCCCTCAACGACTTC.

The gene calls are TRBV2 and TRBJ2-7; 12 bases fit TRBD2. CDR3 length equals 18 residues. Germline V gene lookup returns CDR1 SNHLY and CDR2 FYNNEI. The ends lost 7 bases at V and 1 base at J; junction bases unmatched: 14. The CDR3 sequence is CASTGPLAGGNPSYEQYF. For the CDR3, the DNA is TGTGCCAGCACCGGGCCCCTAGCGGGAGGGAATCCTTCCTACGAGCAGTACTTC.

This clone came up once. V and J are TRBV19 and TRBJ2-2, with unresolved D. The CDR3 has 15 amino acids. Looked up from germline, CDR1 is LNHDA and CDR2 is SQIVND (reference sequence). The V end was cut by 3 bases, the J end by 4 bases, with 12 bases between. The DNA for the CDR3 is TGTGCCAGTAGTATCTTTACCGGGTCCACCGGGGAGCTGTTTTTT. The encoded protein is CASSIFTGSTGELFF.